The 8 T cell receptor beta chains below were found in one sample sequenced in a study of radiotherapy plus CTLA-4 blockade in lung cancer. Method: immunoSEQ multiplex PCR; TCRdb's copy keeps in-frame clones and lacks some. The data show 45,000 or so clones, roughly 76% seen once. Sequencing was performed on peripheral blood, taken from a patient treated with radiotherapy plus ipilimumab. Source of these receptors: a human donor with non-small cell lung cancer who had stable disease on radiotherapy plus ipilimumab.

The chain carries TRBV7-2 and TRBJ2-7; D not certain. There are 15 residues in the CDR3. Deletions cut 1 base from V and 0 bases from J, with 10 bases between. Per the germline V gene, CDR1 is SGHTA and CDR2 is FQGNSA. CDR3 DNA sequence: TGTGCCAGCAGCTTAGGGCAGGCCCACTCCTACGAGCAGTACTTC. Its translation is CASSLGQAHSYEQYF.

The V and J genes are TRBV7-2 and TRBJ1-5; no clear D. Germline CDR1 and CDR2: SGHTA and FQGNSA. The CDR3 extends over 13 amino acids. The germline V and J ends were trimmed by 1 base and 7 bases, with 8 bases remaining between them. CDR3 DNA: TGTGCCAGCAGCTTAGGAGGGAAGCAGCCCCAGCATTTT. Translated: CASSLGGKQPQHF. The whole variable domain, remainder taken from reference TRBV7-2 and TRBJ1-5, is GAGVSQSPSNKVTEKGKDVELRCDPISGHTALYWYRQSLGQGLEFLIYFQGNSAPDKSGLPSDRFSAERTGGSVSTLTIQRTQQEDSAVYLCASSLGGKQPQHFGDGTRLSIL.

The CDR3 loop is CASSLSGDYGYTF. The CDR3 coding sequence is TGTGCCAGCAGTTTGTCAGGGGACTATGGCTACACCTTC. The gene calls are TRBV28 and TRBJ1-2, with a weak D call TRBD1 (6 bases). V lost 3 bases and J 3 bases, leaving 8 bases between the germline ends. The CDR3 sequence is 13 residues long. Looked up from germline, CDR1 is MDHEN and CDR2 is SYDVKM.

The sample holds a few counts of this clone. The chain recombines TRBV18 with TRBJ1-1, with D possibly matching TRBD1 (6 bases). The CDR3 length is 16 residues. Deletions cut 2 bases from V and 4 bases from J, with 17 bases between. Per germline, CDR1 KGHSH and CDR2 LQKENI. This CDR3 is CASSPTDSPLGTEAFF. As DNA, the CDR3 is TGTGCCAGCTCACCAACGGACAGTCCTTTGGGCACTGAAGCTTTCTTT.

The CDR3 protein is CASSGQSGPTSQPQHF. DNA for the CDR3: TGTGCCAGTAGCGGCCAGTCGGGCCCGACAAGTCAGCCCCAGCATTTT. The rearrangement joins TRBV19 to TRBJ1-5, with D unclear. This CDR3 spans 16 amino acids. Trimming left V 6 bases short and J 6 bases short, with 21 bases between. The V gene's germline CDR1 is LNHDA and CDR2 SQIVND (reference sequence).

V gene TRBV6-5 combines with J gene TRBJ1-1, with TRBD1 as a possible D gene (6 bases). Germline values: CDR1 MNHEY, CDR2 SVGAGI. The CDR3 is 14 amino acids. V gave up 5 bases and J gave up 1 base, with 11 bases separating them. The CDR3 spells CASSPGTPNTEAFF. The CDR3 DNA follows: TGTGCCAGCAGTCCCGGGACACCGAACACTGAAGCTTTCTTT.

This chain links TRBV20-1 with TRBJ2-3, with D perhaps being TRBD1 or TRBD2 (5 bases each). Germline V gene data show CDR1 as DFQATT and CDR2 as SNEGSKA (reference sequence). CDR3 length: 11 amino acids. The CDR3 coding sequence is TGCAGCACCTGGGGCCGGGGTACGCAGTATTTT. Residues: CSTWGRGTQYF.

The V call is TRBV6-5, the J call TRBJ2-1; D is undetermined. Trimming took 7 bases from V and 5 from J, leaving 18 bases between them. The germline CDR1 and CDR2 sequences are MNHEY and SVGAGI. The CDR3 covers 15 residues. The CDR3 sequence: CASTLMSLGNNEQFF. The CDR3 DNA sequence: TGTGCCAGCACCCTCATGTCACTCGGCAACAATGAGCAGTTCTTC.